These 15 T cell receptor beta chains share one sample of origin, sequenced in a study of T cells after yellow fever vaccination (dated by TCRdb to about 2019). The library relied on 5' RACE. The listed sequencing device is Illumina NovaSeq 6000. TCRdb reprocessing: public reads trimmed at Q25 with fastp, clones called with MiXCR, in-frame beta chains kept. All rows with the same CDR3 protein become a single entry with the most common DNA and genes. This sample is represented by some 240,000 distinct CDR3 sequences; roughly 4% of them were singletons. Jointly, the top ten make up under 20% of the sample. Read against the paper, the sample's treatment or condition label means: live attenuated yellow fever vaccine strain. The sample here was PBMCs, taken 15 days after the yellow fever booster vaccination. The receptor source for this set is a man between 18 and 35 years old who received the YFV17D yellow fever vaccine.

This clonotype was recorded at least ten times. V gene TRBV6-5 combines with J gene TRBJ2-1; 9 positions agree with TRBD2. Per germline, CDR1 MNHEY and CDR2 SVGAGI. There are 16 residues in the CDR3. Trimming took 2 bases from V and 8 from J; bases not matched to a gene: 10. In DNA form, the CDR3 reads TGTGCCAGCAGTTACAGGAGCGGGGGGCCTAGGGATGAGCAGTTCTTC. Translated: CASSYRSGGPRDEQFF.

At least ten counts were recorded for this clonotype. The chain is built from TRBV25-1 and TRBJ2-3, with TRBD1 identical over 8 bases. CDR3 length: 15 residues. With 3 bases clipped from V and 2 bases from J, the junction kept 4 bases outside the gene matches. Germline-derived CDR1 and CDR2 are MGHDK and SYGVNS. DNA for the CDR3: TGTGCCAGCAGTGACTCACAGGGGGTCACAGATACGCAGTATTTT. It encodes CASSDSQGVTDTQYF.

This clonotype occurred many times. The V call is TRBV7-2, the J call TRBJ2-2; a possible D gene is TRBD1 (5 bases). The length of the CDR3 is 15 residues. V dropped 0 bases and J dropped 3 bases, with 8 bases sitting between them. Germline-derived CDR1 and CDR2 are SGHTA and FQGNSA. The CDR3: CASSLAHRYTGELFF. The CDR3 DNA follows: TGTGCCAGCAGCTTAGCGCACAGGTACACCGGGGAGCTGTTTTTT.

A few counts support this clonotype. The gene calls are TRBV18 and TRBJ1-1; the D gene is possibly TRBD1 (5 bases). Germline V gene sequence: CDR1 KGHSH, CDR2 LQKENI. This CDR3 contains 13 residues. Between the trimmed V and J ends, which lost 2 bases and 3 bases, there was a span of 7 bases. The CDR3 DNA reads TGTGCCAGCTCACCAATGGGGGACACTGAAGCTTTCTTT. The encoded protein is CASSPMGDTEAFF.

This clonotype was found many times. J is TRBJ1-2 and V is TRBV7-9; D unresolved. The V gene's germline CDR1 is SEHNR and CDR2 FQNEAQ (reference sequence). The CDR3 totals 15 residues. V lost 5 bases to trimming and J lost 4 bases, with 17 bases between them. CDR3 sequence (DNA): TGTGCCAGCAGCCACGGGTCTCCCTTGTCCTATGGCTACACCTTC. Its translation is CASSHGSPLSYGYTF.

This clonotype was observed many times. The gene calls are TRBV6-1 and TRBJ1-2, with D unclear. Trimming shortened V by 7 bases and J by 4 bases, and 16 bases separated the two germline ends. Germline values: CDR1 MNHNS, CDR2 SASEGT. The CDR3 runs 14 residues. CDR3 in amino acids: CASTSEDSFYGYTF. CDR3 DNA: TGTGCCAGCACCTCGGAGGACTCTTTCTATGGCTACACCTTC.

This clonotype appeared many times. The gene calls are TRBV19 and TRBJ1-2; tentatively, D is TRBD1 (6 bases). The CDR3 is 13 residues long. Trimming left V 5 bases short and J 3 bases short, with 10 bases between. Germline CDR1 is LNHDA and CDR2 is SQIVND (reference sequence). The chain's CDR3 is CASSPGEDYGYTF. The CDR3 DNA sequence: TGTGCCAGTAGTCCAGGGGAGGACTATGGCTACACCTTC. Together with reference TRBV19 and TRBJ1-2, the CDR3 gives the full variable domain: DGGITQSPKYLFRKEGQNVTLSCEQNLNHDAMYWYRQDPGQGLRLIYYSQIVNDFQKGDIAEGYSVSREKKESFPLTVTSAQKNPTAFYLCASSPGEDYGYTFGSGTRLTVV.

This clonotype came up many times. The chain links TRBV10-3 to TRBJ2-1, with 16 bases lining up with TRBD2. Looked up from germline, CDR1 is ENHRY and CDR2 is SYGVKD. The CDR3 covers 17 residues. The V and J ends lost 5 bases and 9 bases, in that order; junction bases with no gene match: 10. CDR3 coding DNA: TGTGCCATCAGTTTAGGAGGGACTAGCGGGGGGGCTGGTGAGCAGTTCTTC. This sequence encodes CAISLGGTSGGAGEQFF.

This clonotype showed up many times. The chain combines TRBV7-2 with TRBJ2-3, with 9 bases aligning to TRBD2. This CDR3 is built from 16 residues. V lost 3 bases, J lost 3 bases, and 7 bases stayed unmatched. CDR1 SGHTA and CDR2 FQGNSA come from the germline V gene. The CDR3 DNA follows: TGTGCCAGCAGCTTTATGCGGGGGGGCCCTACAGATACGCAGTATTTT. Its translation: CASSFMRGGPTDTQYF.

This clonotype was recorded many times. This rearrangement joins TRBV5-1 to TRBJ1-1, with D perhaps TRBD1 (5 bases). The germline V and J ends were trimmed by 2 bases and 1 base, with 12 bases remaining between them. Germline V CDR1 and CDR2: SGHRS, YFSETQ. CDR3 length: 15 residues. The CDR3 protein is CASSLGAAQNTEAFF. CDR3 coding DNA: TGCGCCAGCAGCTTAGGGGCCGCCCAGAACACTGAAGCTTTCTTT.

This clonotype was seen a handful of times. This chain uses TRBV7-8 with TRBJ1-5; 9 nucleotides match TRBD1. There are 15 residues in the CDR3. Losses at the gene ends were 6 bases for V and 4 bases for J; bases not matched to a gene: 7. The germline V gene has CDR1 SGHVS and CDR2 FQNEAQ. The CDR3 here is CASRLNRGRNQPQHF. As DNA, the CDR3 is TGTGCCAGCAGACTAAACAGGGGGCGAAATCAGCCCCAGCATTTT.

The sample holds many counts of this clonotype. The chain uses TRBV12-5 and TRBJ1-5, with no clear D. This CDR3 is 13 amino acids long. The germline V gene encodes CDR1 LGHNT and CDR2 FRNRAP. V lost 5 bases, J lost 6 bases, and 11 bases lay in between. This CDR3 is CASGPSSGQPQHF. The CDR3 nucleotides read TGTGCTAGTGGTCCCTCCTCTGGTCAGCCCCAGCATTTT.

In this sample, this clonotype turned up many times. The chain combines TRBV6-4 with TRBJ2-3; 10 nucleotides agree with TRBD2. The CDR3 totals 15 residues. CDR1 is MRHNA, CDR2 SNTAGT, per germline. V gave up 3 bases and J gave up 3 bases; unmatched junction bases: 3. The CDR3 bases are TGTGCCAGCAGTGAACTAGCGGGGAGGACAGATACGCAGTATTTT. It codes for CASSELAGRTDTQYF.

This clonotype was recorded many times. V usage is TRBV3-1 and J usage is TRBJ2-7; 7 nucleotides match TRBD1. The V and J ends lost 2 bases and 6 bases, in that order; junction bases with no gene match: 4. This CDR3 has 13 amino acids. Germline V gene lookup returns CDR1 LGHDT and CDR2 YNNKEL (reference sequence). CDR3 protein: CASSQSTGTEQYF. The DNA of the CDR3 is TGTGCCAGCAGCCAATCGACAGGGACCGAGCAGTACTTC.

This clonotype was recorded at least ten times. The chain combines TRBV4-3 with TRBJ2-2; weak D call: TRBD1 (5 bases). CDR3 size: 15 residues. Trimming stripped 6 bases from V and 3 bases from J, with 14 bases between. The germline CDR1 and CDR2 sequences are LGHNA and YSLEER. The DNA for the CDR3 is TGCGCCAGCAGGACTCTAGGGGTTCACACCGGGGAGCTGTTTTTT. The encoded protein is CASRTLGVHTGELFF.